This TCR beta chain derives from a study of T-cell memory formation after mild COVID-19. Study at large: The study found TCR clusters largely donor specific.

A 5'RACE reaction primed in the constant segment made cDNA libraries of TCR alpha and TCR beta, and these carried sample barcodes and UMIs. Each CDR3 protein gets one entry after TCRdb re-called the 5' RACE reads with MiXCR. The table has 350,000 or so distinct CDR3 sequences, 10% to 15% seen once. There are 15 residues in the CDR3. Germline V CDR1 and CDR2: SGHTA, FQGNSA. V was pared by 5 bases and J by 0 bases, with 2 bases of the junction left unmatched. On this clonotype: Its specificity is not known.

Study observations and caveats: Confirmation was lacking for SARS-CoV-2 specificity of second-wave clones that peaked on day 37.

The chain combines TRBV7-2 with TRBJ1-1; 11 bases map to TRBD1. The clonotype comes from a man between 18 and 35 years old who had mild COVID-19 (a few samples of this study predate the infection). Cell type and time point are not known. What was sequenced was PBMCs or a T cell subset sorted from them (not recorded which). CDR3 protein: CASSQGQGVNTEAFF. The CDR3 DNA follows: TGTGCCAGCAGCCAGGGACAGGGGGTGAACACTGAAGCTTTCTTT.